This TCR beta chain was captured in a study of patients and donors after allogeneic stem cell transplantation. This CDR3 has 16 amino acids. Trimming took off 1 base at V and 4 bases at J, with 16 bases between the two ends. CDR1 is LGHNA and CDR2 is YSLEER in the germline V gene. Each CDR3 protein is one row after TCRdb ran MiXCR on the RT-PCR reads. The table includes 12,000 or so distinct CDR3 sequences, approximately 25% detected once. The chain combines TRBV4-3 with TRBJ1-1; the D gene is possibly TRBD1 (5 bases). This TCR derives from a human donor who was either an allogeneic HSCT recipient or a stem cell or donor lymphocyte infusion donor (not recorded which). It is not recorded whose cells these are; they may come from a transplant donor. Material: blood, either unsorted or a sorted T cell fraction (not recorded which). The CDR3 loop is CASSQVPQGYRTEAFF. The CDR3 DNA is TGCGCCAGCAGCCAAGTACCCCAGGGTTATCGCACTGAAGCTTTCTTT.